This TCR beta chain originates from a study of T cells after yellow fever vaccination. Across the whole study: Fractions of limited cellularity were prepared by means of SMART-Seq v4 Ultra Low Input.

Points from the study as a whole: The secondary response was weaker, and its peak arrived faster, on day 5 versus 15. Detected again after the booster were most primary-vaccination clones, at nearly 97% CD4 and roughly 88% CD8.

A process of 5'RACE template switching, which added a universal primer site and UMIs, was used to make TCR cDNA. Using its own MiXCR run on the 5' RACE reads, TCRdb lists one record per CDR3 protein. The table shows about 300,000 distinct CDR3 sequences, with roughly 7% occurring only once. Trimming removed 0 bases at V and 6 bases at J, with 12 bases between. Germline loops: CDR1 MGHDK, CDR2 SYGVNS. This CDR3 contains 14 residues. This clonotype showed up just a few times. Its antigen is unidentified. The V call is TRBV25-1, the J call TRBJ2-7, with D perhaps TRBD1 or TRBD2 (5 bases each). The receptor's source is a man younger than 35 who received the YFV17D yellow fever vaccine. Material: PBMCs, obtained around 45 days after the first yellow fever vaccination. CDR3 residues: CASSEYGGGGEQYF. CDR3 in DNA: TGTGCCAGCAGTGAATATGGTGGGGGTGGCGAGCAGTACTTC.